Sequencing of this T cell receptor (beta chain) was carried out in a study of PD-1 blockade in classical Hodgkin lymphoma. Broader study findings: Complete responders showed a baseline diversity that resembled the diversity of newly diagnosed patients.

All patients experienced relapse after autologous stem cell transplantation, and brentuximab vedotin exposure was variable. Generated by immunoSEQ multiplex PCR, the TCRdb table keeps only in-frame clones and is missing some. The sample includes 95,000 or so clones, 80% to 85% of them seen just once. Trimming took off 10 bases at V and 2 bases at J, with 14 bases between the two ends. Germline V gives CDR1 MNHNS, CDR2 SASEGT. There are 13 residues in the CDR3. About this clone itself: Its target is not known.

The source is a human donor with classical Hodgkin lymphoma. The rearrangement links TRBV6-1 to TRBJ2-5; no clear D. The sample was peripheral blood mononuclear cells (PBMCs), taken at baseline. The CDR3 is CATLEDLQETQYF. The CDR3, as DNA: TGTGCCACCCTCGAGGACCTTCAAGAGACCCAGTACTTC.